These 30 T cell receptor beta chains came from one sample sequenced in a study of CD8 T cells in Susac syndrome. A quantity of 0.5 to 1 ug RNA underwent reverse transcription using random hexamers. TCRdb analysed the immunoSEQ multiplex PCR reads with MiXCR anew, one entry per CDR3 protein. This sample has 130,000 or so distinct CDR3 sequences, with roughly 94% found just once. Sequenced: CD8+ T cells from PBMCs. The source is a human donor with Susac syndrome.

DNA of the CDR3: TGTGCCAGCAGCTTAGCTGCGGCGGATACGCAGTATTTT. Translating it yields CASSLAAADTQYF. V gene TRBV7-8 combines with J gene TRBJ2-3; D uncertain. Looked up from germline, CDR1 is SGHVS and CDR2 is FQNEAQ. This CDR3 is 13 amino acids long. V gave up 0 bases and J gave up 6 bases, with 7 bases separating them.

V gene TRBV4-3 combines with J gene TRBJ2-2; D may be TRBD2 (6 bases). V lost 0 bases to trimming and J lost 2 bases, with 16 bases between them. This CDR3 is 18 amino acids long. Germline-derived CDR1 and CDR2 are LGHNA and YSLEER. The DNA of the CDR3 is TGCGCCAGCAGCCAAGATGGCCCCCGGACTACCAACACCGGGGAGCTGTTTTTT. Protein product: CASSQDGPRTTNTGELFF.

The gene calls are TRBV25-1 and TRBJ2-5; D gene unclear. Per the germline V gene, CDR1 is MGHDK and CDR2 is SYGVNS. Trimming cost V 2 bases and J 1 base, with 20 bases left between them. CDR3 length equals 18 residues. DNA of the CDR3: TGTGCCAGCAGTGAACGATCCTCGGGCCACCGGGCCCAAGAGACCCAGTACTTC. This translates into CASSERSSGHRAQETQYF.

The J gene is TRBJ2-3, the V gene TRBV6-5; perhaps TRBD2 as D (6 bases). This CDR3 has 15 residues. Between the trimmed V and J ends, which lost 8 bases and 4 bases, there was a span of 19 bases. Germline CDR1 and CDR2: MNHEY and SVGAGI. CDR3 sequence reads: CASAGTGFSPDTQYF. The CDR3 DNA reads TGTGCCAGCGCGGGAACGGGGTTTTCCCCAGATACGCAGTATTTT.

In this sample, this clonotype turned up once. J is TRBJ2-7 and V is TRBV27, with a weak D call TRBD2 (6 bases). V gave up 7 bases and J gave up 7 bases, with 17 bases separating them. The germline V gene encodes CDR1 MNHEY and CDR2 SMNVEV (reference sequence). The CDR3 consists of 13 residues. CDR3 coding DNA: TGTGCCAGCAAGCCCTGGGGGGTATCGGAGCAGTACTTC. Translation: CASKPWGVSEQYF.

The chain couples TRBV6-5 to TRBJ1-1; no clear D gene. The CDR3 extends over 12 amino acids. V was trimmed by 6 bases and J by 4 bases, leaving 9 bases between them. Germline lookup yields CDR1 MNHEY and CDR2 SVGAGI. The CDR3 protein is CASSPSPTEAFF. The CDR3 DNA follows: TGTGCCAGCAGCCCTTCGCCCACTGAAGCTTTCTTT.

The CDR3 sequence is CATREEGYEQYF. CDR3 DNA sequence: TGTGCCACCCGCGAAGAGGGTTACGAGCAGTACTTC. This chain joins TRBV18 and TRBJ2-7, with D possibly TRBD2 on 5 matching bases. CDR1 and CDR2 from the germline V gene are KGHSH and LQKENI. The ends were cut back, 10 bases at V and 4 bases at J, with 14 bases in the middle. CDR3 length: 12 amino acids. Full variable domain (missing parts from reference TRBV18 and TRBJ2-7): NAGVMQNPRHLVRRRGQEARLRCSPMKGHSHVYWYRQLPEEGLKFMVYLQKENIIDESGMPKERFSAEFPKEGPSILRIQQVVRGDSAAYFCATREEGYEQYFGPGTRLTVT.

This clonotype was observed once. The chain is built from TRBV4-2 and TRBJ1-2; a possible D gene is TRBD1 (5 bases). The CDR3 runs 17 residues. V shed 1 base and J shed 3 bases, with 18 bases lying between them. CDR1 and CDR2 (germline): LGHNA, YNFKEQ. This CDR3 is CASSQVRGEAAYYGYTF. CDR3 in DNA: TGTGCCAGCAGCCAAGTCCGGGGGGAGGCAGCCTACTATGGCTACACCTTC.

J is TRBJ2-2 and V is TRBV29-1; TRBD2 agrees at 7 bases. The V and J ends lost 5 bases and 6 bases, in that order; junction bases with no gene match: 9. Per the germline V gene, CDR1 is SQVTM and CDR2 is ANQGSEA. The CDR3 consists of 14 residues. The CDR3 nucleotides read TGCAGCGTTACCGGGGGAGGGTCGGCCGGGGAGCTGTTTTTT. Encoded protein: CSVTGGGSAGELFF.

The chain couples TRBV4-3 to TRBJ1-1; D ambiguous. This CDR3 is built from 12 residues. Germline-derived CDR1 and CDR2 are LGHNA and YSLEER. The germline V and J ends were trimmed by 3 bases and 7 bases, with 9 bases remaining between them. This CDR3 is CASSQKGNEAFF. The CDR3 coding sequence is TGCGCCAGCAGCCAGAAAGGGAATGAAGCTTTCTTT.

The table lists this clonotype with a count of one. This chain links TRBV4-2 with TRBJ2-7, with D perhaps TRBD1 (5 bases). Trimming took 2 bases from V and 0 from J, leaving 8 bases between them. Germline-derived CDR1 and CDR2 are LGHNA and YNFKEQ. This CDR3 is 14 amino acids long. The CDR3 bases are TGTGCCAGCAGCCAAAGGACACCCTCCTACGAGCAGTACTTC. Its protein is CASSQRTPSYEQYF.

The V call is TRBV2, the J call TRBJ2-2; D is unclear. Looked up from germline, CDR1 is SNHLY and CDR2 is FYNNEI. There are 15 residues in the CDR3. V was trimmed by 2 bases and J by 3 bases, leaving 10 bases between them. CDR3 loop: CASSEFRIHTGELFF. Written as DNA, the CDR3 is TGTGCCAGCAGTGAATTTAGAATTCACACCGGGGAGCTGTTTTTT.

The rearrangement uses TRBV27 and TRBJ2-7; D remains ambiguous. The CDR3 covers 15 residues. The germline V gene encodes CDR1 MNHEY and CDR2 SMNVEV (reference sequence). Trimming cost V 5 bases and J 3 bases, with 17 bases left between them. CDR3 sequence reads: CASSQADGANYEQYF. In DNA, the CDR3 is TGTGCCAGCAGTCAGGCGGACGGTGCGAACTACGAGCAGTACTTC.

The CDR3, as DNA: TGTGCCAGCAGTTTATCAACTAACTATGGCTACACCTTC. Translated, it gives CASSLSTNYGYTF. The genes are TRBV28 and TRBJ1-2; D is unclear. The V and J ends lost 1 base and 0 bases respectively, with 3 bases between them. This CDR3 is built from 13 residues. CDR1 MDHEN and CDR2 SYDVKM come from the germline V gene.

This sequence joins TRBV5-6 and TRBJ1-5; the match to TRBD1 covers 9 bases. Germline V gene lookup returns CDR1 SGHDT and CDR2 YYEEEE. J gave up 4 bases and V 4 bases, and 15 bases lay outside the gene matches. The CDR3 length is 18 residues. CDR3 residues: CASSHREARDRDNQPQHF. CDR3 in DNA: TGTGCCAGCAGCCACAGGGAAGCTCGGGACAGGGATAATCAGCCCCAGCATTTT.

V gene TRBV7-9 combines with J gene TRBJ2-7; D possibly corresponds to TRBD2 (5 bases). The V end was cut by 5 bases, the J end by 11 bases, with 19 bases between. Germline assignment: CDR1 SEHNR and CDR2 FQNEAQ (reference sequence). The CDR3 has 13 residues. The CDR3 here is CASSASREAWKYF. CDR3 DNA sequence: TGTGCCAGCAGCGCCTCTCGGGAAGCTTGGAAGTACTTC. Complete variable domain (other parts from reference TRBV7-9 and TRBJ2-7): DTGVSQNPRHKITKRGQNVTFRCDPISEHNRLYWYRQTLGQGPEFLTYFQNEAQLEKSRLLSDRFSAERPKGSFSTLEIQRTEQGDSAMYLCASSASREAWKYFGPGTRLTVT.

This rearrangement joins TRBV25-1 to TRBJ1-2; no definite D call. V lost 1 base to trimming and J lost 5 bases, with 14 bases between them. This CDR3 has 15 residues. Germline V gene lookup returns CDR1 MGHDK and CDR2 SYGVNS. As DNA, the CDR3 is TGTGCCAGCAGTGAATTTGGCGGAGTTGGGTATGGCTACACCTTC. It encodes CASSEFGGVGYGYTF.

The genes are TRBV24-1 and TRBJ2-2; D possibly corresponds to TRBD1 (5 bases). The CDR3 is 15 amino acids. Deletions cut 6 bases from V and 2 bases from J, with 12 bases between. The V gene's germline CDR1 is KGHDR and CDR2 SFDVKD. CDR3 sequence: CATSYPGINTGELFF. The CDR3 coding sequence is TGTGCCACCAGTTATCCAGGGATAAACACCGGGGAGCTGTTTTTT.

The chain recombines TRBV9 with TRBJ2-1; D is tentatively TRBD1 or TRBD2 (5 bases each). Between the trimmed V and J ends, which lost 0 bases and 8 bases, there was a span of 15 bases. This CDR3 is built from 15 residues. Germline values: CDR1 SGDLS, CDR2 YYNGEE. The CDR3 spells CASSVGGALEDEQFF. In DNA form, the CDR3 reads TGTGCCAGCAGCGTAGGAGGGGCCCTTGAGGATGAGCAGTTCTTC.

The rearrangement links TRBV18 to TRBJ1-1, with D tentatively TRBD1 (5 bases). V gave up 2 bases and J gave up 2 bases, with 6 bases separating them. The germline gives CDR1 KGHSH, CDR2 LQKENI. CDR3 length: 13 residues. The CDR3 bases are TGTGCCAGCTCACCAGGGGACAACACTGAAGCTTTCTTT. Protein sequence: CASSPGDNTEAFF.

V gene TRBV2 combines with J gene TRBJ2-5; D might be TRBD1 (5 bases). This CDR3 region has 15 residues. Germline CDR1 and CDR2: SNHLY and FYNNEI. The V gene lost 7 bases and the J gene lost 5 bases, with 20 bases spanning the gap. In nucleotides, the CDR3 is TGTGCCAGCACCACGACAGAGACCAAGGGGGAGACCCAGTACTTC. This sequence encodes CASTTTETKGETQYF.

The chain has TRBV24-1 and TRBJ2-5; tentatively, D is TRBD1 or TRBD2 (6 bases each). Trimming took 5 bases from V and 1 from J, leaving 13 bases between them. The germline gives CDR1 KGHDR, CDR2 SFDVKD. CDR3 length equals 15 residues. CDR3 in amino acids: CATSGGASSQETQYF. The CDR3 nucleotides read TGTGCCACCAGTGGGGGGGCCTCCTCCCAAGAGACCCAGTACTTC.

The gene calls are TRBV20-1 and TRBJ2-7; D perhaps matches TRBD1 (6 bases). This CDR3 has 15 residues. V was cut by 3 bases and J by 3 bases, with 18 bases left in between. CDR1 is DFQATT, CDR2 SNEGSKA, per germline (reference sequence). The DNA of the CDR3 is TGCAGTGCTAGCCAGGGGTCCTTCACAGACTACGAGCAGTACTTC. It translates to CSASQGSFTDYEQYF.

This sequence joins TRBV4-2 and TRBJ2-5; D is ambiguous. Trimming pared 0 bases from V and 1 base from J, leaving 9 bases between. In germline, CDR1 is LGHNA, CDR2 YNFKEQ. This CDR3 is 15 amino acids long. The CDR3 reads CASSQDPGSQETQYF. The CDR3 coding sequence is TGTGCCAGCAGCCAAGACCCAGGTAGCCAAGAGACCCAGTACTTC.

DNA for the CDR3: TGTGCCACCAGCAAGAGGAAAGGCGGGACAGATACGCAGTATTTT. The encoded protein is CATSKRKGGTDTQYF. V usage is TRBV15 and J usage is TRBJ2-3; D might be TRBD2 (5 bases). The V end lost 4 bases, the J end lost 3 bases, and 14 bases lay between the germline ends. The CDR3 is 15 residues long. Germline V gives CDR1 LNHNV, CDR2 YYDKDF (reference sequence).

The chain recombines TRBV25-1 with TRBJ2-5; TRBD2 agrees at 8 bases. V lost 6 bases to trimming and J lost 2 bases; unmatched junction nucleotides: 14. The CDR3 covers 17 residues. Germline V lookup: CDR1 MGHDK, CDR2 SYGVNS. CDR3 sequence reads: CASSPQSGTRLQETQYF. The CDR3 coding sequence is TGTGCCAGCAGCCCTCAATCCGGGACTAGACTACAAGAGACCCAGTACTTC. The full variable domain, its missing parts supplied by reference TRBV25-1 and TRBJ2-5, is EADIYQTPRYLVIGTGKKITLECSQTMGHDKMYWYQQDPGMELHLIHYSYGVNSTEKGDLSSESTVSRIRTEHFPLTLESARPSHTSQYLCASSPQSGTRLQETQYFGPGTRLLVL.

The chain recombines TRBV5-6 with TRBJ1-1; D perhaps matches TRBD1 (5 bases). Germline lookup yields CDR1 SGHDT and CDR2 YYEEEE. This CDR3 has 14 residues. Trimming took 1 base from V and 5 from J, leaving 12 bases between them. CDR3 DNA: TGTGCCAGCAGCTTGATGGGGGTTGGTACTGAAGCTTTCTTT. It specifies CASSLMGVGTEAFF.

This chain joins TRBV6-1 and TRBJ1-6, with a possible D match to TRBD1 (6 bases). The CDR3 is made up of 16 amino acids. From germline, CDR1 is MNHNS and CDR2 SASEGT. V lost 5 bases and J 7 bases, leaving 18 bases between the germline ends. CDR3 sequence reads: CASSPSSGASNSPLHF. The DNA for the CDR3 is TGTGCCAGCAGTCCAAGCTCAGGGGCTAGCAATTCACCCCTCCACTTT.

Here the CDR3 DNA reads TGCAGTGCTAGAGTGTATGAGGTTCACAGCTCCTACAATGAGCAGTTCTTC. The encoded protein is CSARVYEVHSSYNEQFF. The chain has TRBV20-1 and TRBJ2-1; D is unclear. The germline CDR1 and CDR2 sequences are DFQATT and SNEGSKA (reference sequence). The CDR3 contains 17 residues. Trimming removed 1 base at V and 0 bases at J, with 16 bases between.

J is TRBJ2-7 and V is TRBV3-1, with D perhaps being TRBD1 or TRBD2 (5 bases each). Trimming removed 4 bases at V and 2 bases at J, with 21 bases between. The CDR3 has 17 residues. Per the germline V gene, CDR1 is LGHDT and CDR2 is YNNKEL (reference sequence). The CDR3 sequence: CASSLTAGTGTTYEQYF. CDR3 in DNA: TGTGCCAGCAGCCTTACCGCCGGGACGGGGACGACCTACGAGCAGTACTTC.